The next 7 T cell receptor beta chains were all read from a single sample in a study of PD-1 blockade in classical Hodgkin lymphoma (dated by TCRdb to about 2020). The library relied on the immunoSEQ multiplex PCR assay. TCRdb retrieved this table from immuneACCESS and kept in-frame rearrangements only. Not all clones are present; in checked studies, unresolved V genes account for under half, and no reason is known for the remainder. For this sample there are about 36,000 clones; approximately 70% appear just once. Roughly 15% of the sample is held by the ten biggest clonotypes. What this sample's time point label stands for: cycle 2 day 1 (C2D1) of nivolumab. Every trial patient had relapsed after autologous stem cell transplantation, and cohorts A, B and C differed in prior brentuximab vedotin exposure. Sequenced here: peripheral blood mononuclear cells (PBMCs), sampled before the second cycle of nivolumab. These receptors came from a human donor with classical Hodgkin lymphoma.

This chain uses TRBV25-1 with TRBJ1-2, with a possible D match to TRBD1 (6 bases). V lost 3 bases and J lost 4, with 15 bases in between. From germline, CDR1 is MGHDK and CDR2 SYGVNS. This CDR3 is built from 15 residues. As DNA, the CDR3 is TGTGCCAGCAGTGACGGAGGGGGGGGGCCCTATGGCTACACCTTC. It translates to CASSDGGGGPYGYTF.

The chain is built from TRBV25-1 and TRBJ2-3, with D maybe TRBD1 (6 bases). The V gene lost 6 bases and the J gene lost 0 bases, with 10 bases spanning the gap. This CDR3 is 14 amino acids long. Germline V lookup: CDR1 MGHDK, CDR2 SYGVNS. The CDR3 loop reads CASSTGFSTDTQYF. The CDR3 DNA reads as TGTGCCAGCAGCACAGGGTTTAGCACAGATACGCAGTATTTT.

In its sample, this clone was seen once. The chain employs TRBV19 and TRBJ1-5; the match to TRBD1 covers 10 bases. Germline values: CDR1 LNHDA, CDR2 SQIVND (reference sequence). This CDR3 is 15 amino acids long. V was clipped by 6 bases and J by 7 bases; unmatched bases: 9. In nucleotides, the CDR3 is TGTGCCAGTAGCGATCGACAGGGGGCAGGACAGCCCCAGCATTTT. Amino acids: CASSDRQGAGQPQHF.

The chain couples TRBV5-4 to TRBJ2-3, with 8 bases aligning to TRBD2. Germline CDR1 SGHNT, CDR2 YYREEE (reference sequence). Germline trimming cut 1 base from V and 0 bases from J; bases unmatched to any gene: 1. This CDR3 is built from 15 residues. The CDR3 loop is CASSLTSGSTDTQYF. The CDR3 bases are TGTGCCAGCAGCTTGACTAGCGGCAGCACAGATACGCAGTATTTT.

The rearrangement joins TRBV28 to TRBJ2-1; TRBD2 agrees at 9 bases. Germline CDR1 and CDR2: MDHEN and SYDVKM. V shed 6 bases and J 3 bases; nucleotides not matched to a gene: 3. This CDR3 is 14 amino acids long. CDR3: CASRPAGGYNEQFF. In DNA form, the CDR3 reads TGTGCCAGCAGACCAGCGGGGGGCTACAATGAGCAGTTCTTC.

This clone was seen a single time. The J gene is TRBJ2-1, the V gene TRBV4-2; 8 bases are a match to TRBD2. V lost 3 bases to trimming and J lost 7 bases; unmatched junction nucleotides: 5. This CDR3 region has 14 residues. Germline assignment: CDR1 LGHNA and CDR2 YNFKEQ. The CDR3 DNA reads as TGTGCCAGCAGCCAGGGACTAGTTGCGAATGAGCAGTTCTTC. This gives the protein CASSQGLVANEQFF.

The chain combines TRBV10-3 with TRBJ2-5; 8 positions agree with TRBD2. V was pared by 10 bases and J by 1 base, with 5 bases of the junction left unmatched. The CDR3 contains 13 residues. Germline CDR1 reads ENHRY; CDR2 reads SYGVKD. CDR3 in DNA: TGTGCCAGTACCGGGACTAGCCAAGAGACCCAGTACTTC. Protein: CASTGTSQETQYF.